This TCR beta chain emerged from a study of blood T cells in healthy people across ages. It was with a sample-barcoded 5' primer and a J-beta primer mix that a second PCR of roughly 7 to 12 cycles was run. Per-sample output comprised a minimum of 2.5 million paired-end reads containing CDR3. MiXCR, run by TCRdb on the 5' RACE reads, gives a single entry per CDR3 protein. The data contain roughly 730,000 distinct CDR3 sequences, more than 55% of them singletons. The ends lost 1 base at V and 10 bases at J; junction bases unmatched: 6. The length of the CDR3 is 14 residues. Per germline, CDR1 SGHTA and CDR2 FQGNSA.

The specimen sequenced was blood. V gene TRBV7-2 combines with J gene TRBJ1-1; 10 nucleotides agree with TRBD1. The origin of this receptor is a man between 35 and 55 years old in good health. This chain's CDR3 is CASSLGGTGVVAFF. The CDR3 nucleotides are TGTGCCAGCAGCTTAGGCGGGACAGGGGTAGTAGCTTTCTTT.